One and the same sample provided the 23 T cell receptor beta chains below, sequenced in a study of memory CD8 T cells in hepatitis C reinfection. The time point was: pre-reinfection, 55 to 20 weeks before reinfection detection. Sorted cells were sequenced directly ex vivo without any in vitro expansion. Sequenced by immunoSEQ multiplex PCR; TCRdb stores in-frame clones only, minus some. The table lists 45,000 to 55,000 clones, roughly 89% of them singletons. Sequencing was carried out using naive CD8+ T cells sorted from blood. All receptors derive from a man aged 18 to 29 with hepatitis C virus infection.

V usage is TRBV7-3 and J usage is TRBJ2-1, with 9 bases aligning to TRBD2. The CDR3 contains 15 residues. The trim removed 5 bases at V and 4 bases at J, leaving 6 bases unmatched. In germline, CDR1 is SGHTA, CDR2 FQGTGA. The CDR3 sequence is CASSLTSGPYNEQFF. As DNA, the CDR3 is TGTGCCAGCAGCCTCACTAGCGGGCCATACAATGAGCAGTTCTTC.

This rearrangement joins TRBV6-6 to TRBJ2-1; D possibly corresponds to TRBD1 (5 bases). Germline assignment: CDR1 MNHNY and CDR2 SVGAGI (reference sequence). The CDR3 contains 13 residues. Trimming removed 8 bases at V and 5 bases at J, with 13 bases between. In DNA form, the CDR3 reads TGTGCCAGCGGCAAGACAGCGAACAATGAGCAGTTCTTC. It translates to CASGKTANNEQFF.

The chain carries TRBV6-6 and TRBJ2-1; no definite D call. The CDR3 runs 11 residues. Germline V gene sequence: CDR1 MNHNY, CDR2 SVGAGI (reference sequence). The V gene lost 6 bases and the J gene lost 10 bases, with 10 bases spanning the gap. CDR3 residues: CASSPLVEQFF. In DNA, the CDR3 is TGTGCCAGCAGCCCCCTTGTAGAGCAGTTCTTC.

The chain combines TRBV2 with TRBJ2-7, with D perhaps TRBD1 (6 bases). V was pared by 8 bases and J by 5 bases, with 13 bases between. Germline V gene lookup returns CDR1 SNHLY and CDR2 FYNNEI. The CDR3 contains 12 residues. CDR3 in amino acids: CASGTTVNEQYV. Written as DNA, the CDR3 is TGTGCCAGCGGGACAACGGTGAACGAGCAGTACGTC.

The chain combines TRBV7-2 with TRBJ2-3; a weak D match, TRBD2 (6 bases). This CDR3 contains 14 residues. Germline V gene data show CDR1 as SGHTA and CDR2 as FQGNSA. Trimming removed 1 base from V and 3 bases from J, with 8 bases in between. The CDR3 DNA reads TGTGCCAGCAGCTTAGTGGGGGGAACAGATACGCAGTATTTT. Translation gives CASSLVGGTDTQYF. The full variable domain, its missing parts supplied by reference TRBV7-2 and TRBJ2-3, is GAGVSQSPSNKVTEKGKDVELRCDPISGHTALYWYRQSLGQGLEFLIYFQGNSAPDKSGLPSDRFSAERTGGSVSTLTIQRTQQEDSAVYLCASSLVGGTDTQYFGPGTRLTVL.

The gene calls are TRBV6-1 and TRBJ1-2, with 8 bases lining up with TRBD1. The CDR3 sequence is 14 residues long. The germline gives CDR1 MNHNS, CDR2 SASEGT. Trimming removed 2 bases from V and 4 bases from J; junction bases left unmatched: 3. The chain's CDR3 is CASSETGGGYGYTF. CDR3 in DNA: TGTGCCAGCAGTGAAACAGGGGGGGGCTATGGCTACACCTTC.

The chain recombines TRBV2 with TRBJ2-5; D perhaps matches TRBD2 (6 bases). CDR3 length: 14 amino acids. Germline CDR1 is SNHLY and CDR2 is FYNNEI. Trimming removed 3 bases from V and 4 bases from J, with 12 bases in between. In DNA, the CDR3 is TGTGCCAGCAGTGAGTCTCCTAGCGCAGAGACCCAGTACTTC. Amino acid sequence: CASSESPSAETQYF. The full variable domain, its missing parts supplied by reference TRBV2 and TRBJ2-5, is EPEVTQTPSHQVTQMGQEVILRCVPISNHLYFYWYRQILGQKVEFLVSFYNNEISEKSEIFDDQFSVERPDGSNFTLKIRSTKLEDSAMYFCASSESPSAETQYFGPGTRLLVL.

The chain recombines TRBV4-1 with TRBJ1-2; D might be TRBD1 (5 bases). Deletions cut 0 bases from V and 6 bases from J, with 11 bases between. The CDR3 loop spans 14 amino acids. Germline loops: CDR1 MGHRA, CDR2 YSYEKL. Here the CDR3 reads CASSQDPGWDGYTF. The CDR3 DNA is TGCGCCAGCAGCCAAGATCCAGGGTGGGATGGCTACACCTTC.

The DNA of the CDR3 is TGTGCCAGCAGTTACCTGAGCTCCTATAATTCACCCCTCCACTTT. Its translation: CASSYLSSYNSPLHF. The chain links TRBV6-5 to TRBJ1-6; D not certain. Trimming shortened V by 2 bases and J by 0 bases, and 5 bases separated the two germline ends. The germline CDR1 and CDR2 sequences are MNHEY and SVGAGI. The CDR3 contains 15 residues.

V gene TRBV27 combines with J gene TRBJ1-5; D gene uncertain. V lost 8 bases and J lost 1, with 18 bases in between. The CDR3 is 16 residues long. Germline V lookup: CDR1 MNHEY, CDR2 SMNVEV (reference sequence). CDR3 region: CASRTVAGGSNQPQHF. The CDR3 DNA reads as TGTGCCAGCCGTACTGTGGCGGGAGGGAGCAATCAGCCCCAGCATTTT.

V gene TRBV5-1 combines with J gene TRBJ2-7, with 7 bases aligning to TRBD1. CDR3 length equals 13 residues. V shed 4 bases, J shed 6 bases, and the junction held 7 bases outside the gene matches. Per germline, CDR1 SGHRS and CDR2 YFSETQ. CDR3 protein: CASSPRQGSEQYF. Here the CDR3 DNA reads TGCGCCAGCAGCCCACGACAGGGATCCGAGCAGTACTTC.

The rearrangement joins TRBV11-2 to TRBJ2-1; TRBD2 is a possible D gene (5 bases). The CDR3 consists of 16 residues. The ends were cut back, 5 bases at V and 0 bases at J, with 14 bases in the middle. CDR1 is SGHAT and CDR2 is FQNNGV in the germline V gene. CDR3 bases: TGTGCCAGCAGCCCAGTTTATGCGGGCTCCTACAATGAGCAGTTCTTC. Amino acid sequence: CASSPVYAGSYNEQFF.

V and J are TRBV30 and TRBJ2-5, with 8 nucleotides matching TRBD2. CDR1 GTSNPN and CDR2 SVGIG come from the germline V gene (reference sequence). The junction had 18 bases not matched to a gene; V was cut back by 0 bases and J by 3 bases. There are 19 residues in the CDR3. CDR3 region: CAWSVQRQYITSGKETQYF. Written as DNA, the CDR3 is TGTGCCTGGAGTGTACAAAGACAGTATATCACTAGCGGAAAAGAGACCCAGTACTTC.

The chain is built from TRBV28 and TRBJ1-6; tentatively, D is TRBD1 (5 bases). V gave up 1 base and J gave up 2 bases, with 12 bases separating them. The CDR3 covers 17 residues. In germline, CDR1 is MDHEN, CDR2 SYDVKM. The CDR3 nucleotides read TGTGCCAGCAGTTTATCGGGGGGTATCCCCTATAATTCACCCCTCCACTTT. Its protein is CASSLSGGIPYNSPLHF.

The chain joins TRBV7-9 to TRBJ1-2, with D perhaps matching TRBD1 (6 bases). Germline assignment: CDR1 SEHNR and CDR2 FQNEAQ (reference sequence). V lost 4 bases to trimming and J lost 3 bases, with 15 bases between them. The CDR3 spans 15 residues. CDR3 protein: CASSSAGGGDYGYTF. The CDR3 region has the DNA TGTGCCAGCAGCTCGGCCGGTGGGGGCGACTATGGCTACACCTTC.

The genes are TRBV6-1 and TRBJ2-7, with 10 positions matching TRBD2. Germline-derived CDR1 and CDR2 are MNHNS and SASEGT. The CDR3 consists of 15 residues. Germline trimming cut 2 bases from V and 4 bases from J; bases unmatched to any gene: 5. This CDR3 is CASSEITSGKYEQYF. In DNA, the CDR3 is TGTGCCAGCAGTGAAATTACTAGCGGGAAGTACGAGCAGTACTTC.

The chain joins TRBV27 to TRBJ2-1; 9 bases agree with TRBD2. Germline CDR1 is MNHEY and CDR2 is SMNVEV (reference sequence). V shed 2 bases, J shed 7 bases, and the junction held 6 bases outside the gene matches. The CDR3 is 15 amino acids. In DNA form, the CDR3 reads TGTGCCAGCAGTTTAGCGGGGGGGCGGGGTAATGAGCAGTTCTTC. It encodes CASSLAGGRGNEQFF.

The count of this clone is one. This rearrangement joins TRBV28 to TRBJ2-3; tentative D call: TRBD2 (6 bases). The ends were cut back, 3 bases at V and 2 bases at J, with 15 bases in the middle. Per germline, CDR1 MDHEN and CDR2 SYDVKM. This CDR3 has 16 residues. CDR3 residues: CASSFGSSVYTDTQYF. The CDR3 nucleotides are TGTGCCAGCAGTTTCGGCTCTAGCGTCTACACAGATACGCAGTATTTT.

V is TRBV4-1 and J is TRBJ2-1, with 7 nucleotides matching TRBD1. Germline V lookup: CDR1 MGHRA, CDR2 YSYEKL. CDR3 size: 15 residues. The J segment lost 5 bases and the V segment lost 1 base, leaving 5 bases of the junction unmatched. This chain's CDR3 is CASSQVGTENNEQFF. In DNA, the CDR3 is TGCGCCAGCAGCCAAGTTGGGACAGAGAACAATGAGCAGTTCTTC.

This clone came up once. V usage is TRBV19 and J usage is TRBJ1-1; D remains unclear. The CDR3 totals 13 residues. Germline V gene sequence: CDR1 LNHDA, CDR2 SQIVND (reference sequence). Between the trimmed V and J ends, which lost 8 bases and 0 bases, there was a span of 10 bases. CDR3: CASHGLMNTEAFF. CDR3 nucleotide sequence: TGTGCCAGTCATGGCCTCATGAACACTGAAGCTTTCTTT.

The V call is TRBV27, the J call TRBJ2-2; D is ambiguous. The CDR3 is 13 amino acids. The V end lost 3 bases, the J end lost 6 bases, and 8 bases lay between the germline ends. CDR1 is MNHEY, CDR2 SMNVEV, per germline (reference sequence). The CDR3: CASSFQAPGELFF. Written as DNA, the CDR3 is TGTGCCAGCAGTTTTCAGGCTCCCGGGGAGCTGTTTTTT.

The table lists this clone with a count of one. The chain employs TRBV9 and TRBJ2-1; possibly TRBD1 for D (6 bases). CDR1 is SGDLS and CDR2 is YYNGEE in the germline V gene. This CDR3 spans 13 amino acids. V was shortened by 4 bases and J by 5 bases, with 10 bases between the two germline ends. DNA of the CDR3: TGTGCCAGCAGCTGGACAGTGAACAATGAGCAGTTCTTC. Translating gives CASSWTVNNEQFF.

The chain couples TRBV5-6 to TRBJ2-5, with TRBD2 matching over 10 bases. The J segment lost 5 bases and the V segment lost 4 bases, leaving 17 bases of the junction unmatched. The CDR3 has 18 residues. Per the germline V gene, CDR1 is SGHDT and CDR2 is YYEEEE. The CDR3 spells CASSLGGGLAGVKETQYF. For the CDR3, the DNA is TGTGCCAGCAGCCTGGGTGGGGGGCTAGCGGGAGTTAAGGAGACCCAGTACTTC.